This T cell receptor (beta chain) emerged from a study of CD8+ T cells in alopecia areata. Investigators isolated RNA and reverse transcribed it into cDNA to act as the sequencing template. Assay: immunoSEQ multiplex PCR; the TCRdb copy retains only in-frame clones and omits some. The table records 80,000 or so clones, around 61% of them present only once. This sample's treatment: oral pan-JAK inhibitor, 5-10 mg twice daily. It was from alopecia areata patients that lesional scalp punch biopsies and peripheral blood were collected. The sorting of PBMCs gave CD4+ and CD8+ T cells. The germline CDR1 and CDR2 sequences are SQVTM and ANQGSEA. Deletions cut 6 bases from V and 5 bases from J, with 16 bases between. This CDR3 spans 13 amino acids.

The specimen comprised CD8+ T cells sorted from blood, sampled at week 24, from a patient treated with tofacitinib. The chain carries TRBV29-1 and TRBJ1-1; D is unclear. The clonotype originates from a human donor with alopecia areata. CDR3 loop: CSVLTGEVTEAFF. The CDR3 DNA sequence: TGCAGCGTACTTACGGGAGAAGTGACTGAAGCTTTCTTT.